This record concerns one T cell receptor (beta chain) sequence. The antigen is unknown. The data were taken from a study of somatic mutations in cytotoxic T cells in rheumatoid arthritis. For the study at large: Patient blood, roughly 33 ml in EDTA, was obtained immediately after diagnosis and prior to the start of any treatment. Notes on the study in general: Comparison of CD8+ T-cell clonality between rheumatoid arthritis patients and age-matched healthy controls yielded no significant difference.

Germline V gives CDR1 MDHEN, CDR2 SYDVKM. The CDR3 has 18 residues. Trimming removed 5 bases at V and 9 bases at J, with 29 bases between. Generated by immunoSEQ multiplex PCR, the TCRdb table keeps only in-frame clones and is missing some. The table records some 10,000 clones, just over 90% of them present only once. V gene TRBV28 combines with J gene TRBJ2-1; perhaps TRBD1 as D (5 bases). The TCR comes from a woman aged 18-30 years with rheumatoid arthritis. The sample was CD8+ T cells sorted from blood. The CDR3 DNA sequence: TGTGCCAGCAGTAGACGGACATTGTGGCGCCGTGAGCCATGTGAGCAGTTCTTC. Its protein is CASSRRTLWRREPCEQFF.